This T cell receptor (beta chain) was documented in a study of CD8 T cells in Susac syndrome. Across the whole study: Susac syndrome patients were untreated, on corticosteroids with some adding intravenous immunoglobulin, or on intravenous immunoglobulin only.

Reverse transcription of about 0.45 to 1 ug RNA was performed with random hexamers. The authors amplified TCR beta CDR3 across 54 Vbeta and 13 Jbeta using immunoSEQ multiplex PCR. MiXCR, run by TCRdb on the immunoSEQ multiplex PCR reads, gives a single entry per CDR3 protein. The table includes 170,000 or so distinct CDR3 sequences, around 95% detected once. Each Susac syndrome patient had definite or probable disease by recently defined criteria. The CDR3 runs 13 residues. Trimming stripped 3 bases from V and 4 bases from J, with 7 bases between. In this sample, this clonotype turned up once. The gene calls are TRBV12-3 or TRBV12-4 and TRBJ1-5; D is ambiguous. This clonotype was sampled from a human donor with Susac syndrome. Input material: CD4+ T cells from PBMCs. The CDR3 region has the DNA TGTGCCAGCAGTTTCGGGTTAAATCAGCCCCAGCATTTT. The encoded protein is CASSFGLNQPQHF.